The 9 T cell receptor beta chains listed next were all sequenced from one sample in a study of memory CD4+ T cells and cytomegalovirus serostatus. Single viable CD3+CD4+CD8-CD45RO+ cells were sorted as the memory CD4+ T cells. Sequencing used immunoSEQ multiplex PCR; TCRdb keeps in-frame clones, though not all of them. The sample lists 46,000 or so clones; about 78% were seen once. Material: memory CD4+ T cells from blood. These receptors were taken from an adult in good health and CMV-seronegative.

The chain has TRBV7-2 and TRBJ1-4; D not resolved. This CDR3 is 15 amino acids long. Trimming took off 2 bases at V and 8 bases at J, with 15 bases between the two ends. Germline V gives CDR1 SGHTA, CDR2 FQGNSA. The CDR3 nucleotides are TGTGCCAGCAGCTTACGGCCTTACCCCATGGAAAAACTGTTTTTT. Encoded protein: CASSLRPYPMEKLFF. Complete variable domain (other parts from reference TRBV7-2 and TRBJ1-4): GAGVSQSPSNKVTEKGKDVELRCDPISGHTALYWYRQSLGQGLEFLIYFQGNSAPDKSGLPSDRFSAERTGGSVSTLTIQRTQQEDSAVYLCASSLRPYPMEKLFFGSGTQLSVL.

The chain joins TRBV2 to TRBJ2-3; D not certain. Germline V gene lookup returns CDR1 SNHLY and CDR2 FYNNEI. Trimming took 3 bases from V and 4 from J, leaving 2 bases between them. CDR3 length: 11 amino acids. CDR3 bases: TGTGCCAGCAGTGACCCAGATACGCAGTATTTT. Encoded protein: CASSDPDTQYF.

V is TRBV14 and J is TRBJ2-1, with TRBD2 identical over 12 bases. V gave up 8 bases and J gave up 7 bases; unmatched junction bases: 9. The germline V gene encodes CDR1 SGHDN and CDR2 FVKESK. This CDR3 comprises 15 residues. Here the CDR3 reads CASRLAGVAGNEQFF. Here the CDR3 DNA reads TGTGCCAGCCGACTAGCGGGGGTCGCAGGGAATGAGCAGTTCTTC.

The V call is TRBV5-1, the J call TRBJ1-1; possibly TRBD1 for D (6 bases). The ends were cut back, 0 bases at V and 10 bases at J, with 19 bases in the middle. The CDR3 runs 15 residues. Germline V gives CDR1 SGHRS, CDR2 YFSETQ. Here the CDR3 reads CASSLGTDQHWGAFF. DNA of the CDR3: TGCGCCAGCAGCTTGGGGACAGACCAACACTGGGGAGCTTTCTTT.

Only one count was recorded for this clone. This may be a read error: a much more frequent sequence differs by one nucleotide. V gene TRBV28 combines with J gene TRBJ1-2; D gene uncertain. Germline V gene lookup returns CDR1 MDHEN and CDR2 SYDVKM. The CDR3 is 15 residues long. For the CDR3, the DNA is TGTGTCAGCAGTTCCCCTACCATTTTTCTCTATGGCTACACCTTC. It codes for CVSSSPTIFLYGYTF.

The chain couples TRBV29-1 to TRBJ1-1; 8 bases agree with TRBD1. V shed 6 bases, J shed 6 bases, and the junction held 6 bases outside the gene matches. The CDR3 runs to 12 residues. Looked up from germline, CDR1 is SQVTM and CDR2 is ANQGSEA. For the CDR3, the DNA is TGCAGCGTGACACAGGGGGACGCTGAAGCTTTCTTT. This translates into CSVTQGDAEAFF.

This chain links TRBV18 with TRBJ2-1, with no clear D. The CDR3 loop spans 14 amino acids. With 3 bases removed from V and 0 bases from J, the gap between germline ends came to 6 bases. Per the germline V gene, CDR1 is KGHSH and CDR2 is LQKENI. Written as DNA, the CDR3 is TGTGCCAGCTCACCGGCTAGCTCCTACAATGAGCAGTTCTTC. Protein product: CASSPASSYNEQFF. Filled out from reference TRBV18 and TRBJ2-1, the complete variable domain reads NAGVMQNPRHLVRRRGQEARLRCSPMKGHSHVYWYRQLPEEGLKFMVYLQKENIIDESGMPKERFSAEFPKEGPSILRIQQVVRGDSAAYFCASSPASSYNEQFFGPGTRLTVL.

The chain links TRBV6-1 to TRBJ1-5, with D uncertain. Trimming removed 5 bases at V and 9 bases at J, with 14 bases between. This CDR3 has 13 amino acids. Germline CDR1 reads MNHNS; CDR2 reads SASEGT. The CDR3 region is CASSTDPLGPQHF. For the CDR3, the DNA is TGTGCCAGCAGTACCGACCCGCTCGGGCCCCAGCATTTT.

The V call is TRBV7-9, the J call TRBJ2-5; TRBD1 is a possible D gene (8 bases). Germline CDR1 reads SEHNR; CDR2 reads FQNEAQ (reference sequence). Trimming left V 4 bases short and J 7 bases short, with 19 bases between. The CDR3 sequence is 15 residues long. CDR3 loop: CASSSMDREGGTQYF. The CDR3 DNA is TGTGCCAGCAGCTCGATGGACAGGGAGGGTGGGACCCAGTACTTC.